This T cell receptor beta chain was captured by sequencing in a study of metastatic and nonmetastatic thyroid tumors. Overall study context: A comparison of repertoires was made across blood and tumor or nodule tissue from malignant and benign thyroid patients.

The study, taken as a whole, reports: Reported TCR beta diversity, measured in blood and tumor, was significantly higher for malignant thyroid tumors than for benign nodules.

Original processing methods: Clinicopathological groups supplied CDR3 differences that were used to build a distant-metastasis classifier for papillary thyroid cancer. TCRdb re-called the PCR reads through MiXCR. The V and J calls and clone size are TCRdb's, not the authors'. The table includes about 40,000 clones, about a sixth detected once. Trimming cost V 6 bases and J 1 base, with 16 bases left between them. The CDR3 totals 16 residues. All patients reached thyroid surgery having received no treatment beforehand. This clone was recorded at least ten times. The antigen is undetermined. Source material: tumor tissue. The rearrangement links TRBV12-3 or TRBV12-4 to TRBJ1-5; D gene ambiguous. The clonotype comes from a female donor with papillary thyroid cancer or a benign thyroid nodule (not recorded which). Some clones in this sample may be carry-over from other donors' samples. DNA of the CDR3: TGTGCCAGCAGGTGGAGGTCTGGAGGAAGCAATCAGCCCCAGCATTTT. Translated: CASRWRSGGSNQPQHF.